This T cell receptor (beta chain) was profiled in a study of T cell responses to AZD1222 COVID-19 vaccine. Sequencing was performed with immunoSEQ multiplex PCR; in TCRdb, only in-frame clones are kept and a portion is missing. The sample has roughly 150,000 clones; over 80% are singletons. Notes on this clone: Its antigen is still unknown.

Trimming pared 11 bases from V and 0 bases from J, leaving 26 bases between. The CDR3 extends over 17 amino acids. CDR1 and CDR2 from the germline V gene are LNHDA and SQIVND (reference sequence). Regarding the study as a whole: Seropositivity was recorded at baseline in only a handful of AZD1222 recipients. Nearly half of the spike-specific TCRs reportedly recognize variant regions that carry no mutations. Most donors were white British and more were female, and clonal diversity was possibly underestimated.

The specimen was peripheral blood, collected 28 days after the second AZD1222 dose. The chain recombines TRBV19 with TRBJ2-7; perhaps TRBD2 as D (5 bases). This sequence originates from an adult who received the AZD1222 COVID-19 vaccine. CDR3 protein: CASSRARLAVSSYEQYF. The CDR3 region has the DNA TGTGCCTCCAGTCGAGCGCGGCTAGCTGTTAGCTCCTACGAGCAGTACTTC.